These 29 T cell receptor beta chains share one sample of origin, sequenced in a study of human T cells and chemical hapten exposure. Time point defined: patch test 3, about 24 weeks after DPC sensitization. Treatment in this sample: therapeutic diphenylcyclopropenone sensitization with weekly scalp DPC. Each CDR3 protein gets one entry after TCRdb re-called the RACE reads with MiXCR. The sample lists more than 80,000 distinct CDR3 sequences; more than 10% were seen once. Material: whole blood, obtained in connection with sensitization to the hapten diphenylcyclopropenone (DPC). The receptor set was obtained from a woman between 45 and 65 years old with alopecia areata. Some clones in this sample may be carry-over from other donors' samples.

This clonotype was recorded at least ten times. This CDR3 is CASSLVGPTIGEQYF. The CDR3 DNA follows: TGTGCCAGCAGCTTAGTCGGTCCTACGATTGGGGAGCAGTACTTC. The chain uses TRBV7-2 and TRBJ2-7; D is uncertain. Looked up from germline, CDR1 is SGHTA and CDR2 is FQGNSA. V was clipped by 1 base and J by 7 bases, with 17 bases between them. The CDR3 has 15 amino acids.

This clonotype was detected many times. The chain is built from TRBV30 and TRBJ1-6; D not resolved. The CDR3 covers 13 residues. Germline values: CDR1 GTSNPN, CDR2 SVGIG (reference sequence). V was clipped by 3 bases and J by 4 bases, with 7 bases between them. The CDR3 is CAWSTRYNSPLHF. CDR3 bases: TGTGCCTGGAGCACCCGGTATAATTCACCCCTCCACTTT.

The table lists this clonotype with many counts. The chain carries TRBV7-9 and TRBJ1-4; D not resolved. V was trimmed by 1 base and J by 0 bases, leaving 9 bases between them. CDR1 is SEHNR and CDR2 is FQNEAQ in the germline V gene (reference sequence). This CDR3 is 16 amino acids long. The CDR3 loop is CASSLGETSTNEKLFF. CDR3 nucleotides: TGTGCCAGCAGCTTAGGGGAGACCTCAACTAATGAAAAACTGTTTTTT.

This clonotype was observed a handful of times. The rearrangement links TRBV7-3 to TRBJ2-3, with TRBD1 matching over 8 bases. Germline V CDR1 and CDR2: SGHTA, FQGTGA. V lost 5 bases to trimming and J lost 4 bases; unmatched junction nucleotides: 8. This CDR3 is built from 15 residues. CDR3 in amino acids: CASSKGQGFADTQYF. CDR3 coding DNA: TGTGCCAGCAGCAAAGGACAGGGATTCGCAGATACGCAGTATTTT. The full variable domain, its missing parts supplied by reference TRBV7-3 and TRBJ2-3, is GAGVSQTPSNKVTEKGKYVELRCDPISGHTALYWYRQSLGQGPEFLIYFQGTGAADDSGLPNDRFFAVRPEGSVSTLKIQRTERGDSAVYLCASSKGQGFADTQYFGPGTRLTVL.

This clonotype has a count of ten or more. The chain combines TRBV5-1 with TRBJ2-3; no firm D call. Germline V CDR1 and CDR2: SGHRS, YFSETQ. V lost 4 bases to trimming and J lost 6 bases, with 6 bases between them. The CDR3 is made up of 11 amino acids. CDR3 DNA sequence: TGCGCCAGCAGCAGGCGGGATACGCAGTATTTT. It codes for CASSRRDTQYF.

The CDR3 reads CASSPHRGNQPQHF. The DNA of the CDR3 is TGTGCCAGCAGCCCTCACAGGGGCAATCAGCCCCAGCATTTT. The chain carries TRBV3-1 and TRBJ1-5; a weak D match, TRBD1 (6 bases). The CDR3 covers 14 residues. CDR1 is LGHDT and CDR2 is YNNKEL in the germline V gene (reference sequence). Trimming pared 4 bases from V and 2 bases from J, leaving 9 bases between.

Ten or more counts support this clonotype. The CDR3 spells CASSALAGFEQFF. The CDR3 bases are TGTGCCAGCAGTGCCCTAGCGGGGTTTGAGCAGTTCTTC. The chain combines TRBV2 with TRBJ2-1, with TRBD2 matching over 9 bases. The germline V gene encodes CDR1 SNHLY and CDR2 FYNNEI. V gave up 4 bases and J gave up 9 bases; unmatched junction bases: 4. This CDR3 is 13 amino acids long.

This clonotype was seen more than once but under ten times. The chain carries TRBV9 and TRBJ2-3; 7 bases map to TRBD2. The CDR3 runs to 16 residues. From germline, CDR1 is SGDLS and CDR2 YYNGEE. Trimming at V came to 0 bases and at J to 3 bases, leaving 7 bases not matched to a gene. This CDR3 is CASSVDAGVRTDTQYF. The CDR3 region has the DNA TGTGCCAGCAGCGTAGACGCGGGAGTACGGACAGATACGCAGTATTTT.

This clonotype was found many times. The chain recombines TRBV11-2 with TRBJ2-7; unclear D gene. The CDR3 sequence is 13 residues long. Germline V gives CDR1 SGHAT, CDR2 FQNNGV. The germline V and J ends were trimmed by 1 base and 7 bases, with 11 bases remaining between them. The CDR3 sequence: CASSLARLGEQYF. CDR3 sequence (DNA): TGTGCCAGCAGCTTAGCCCGCCTGGGAGAGCAGTACTTC. Together with reference TRBV11-2 and TRBJ2-7, the CDR3 gives the full variable domain: EAGVAQSPRYKIIEKRQSVAFWCNPISGHATLYWYQQILGQGPKLLIQFQNNGVVDDSQLPKDRFSAERLKGVDSTLKIQPAKLEDSAVYLCASSLARLGEQYFGPGTRLTVT.

The chain has TRBV7-6 and TRBJ2-2; 11 bases fit TRBD2. Germline lookup yields CDR1 SGHVS and CDR2 FNYEAQ. V gave up 4 bases and J gave up 5 bases; unmatched junction bases: 6. There are 16 residues in the CDR3. CDR3 amino acids: CASSSQTSGMTGELFF. The CDR3 coding sequence is TGTGCCAGCAGCTCCCAGACTAGCGGGATGACCGGGGAGCTGTTTTTT.

This clonotype appeared many times. This sequence joins TRBV11-2 and TRBJ1-5, with TRBD1 identical over 7 bases. This CDR3 comprises 13 residues. Germline assignment: CDR1 SGHAT and CDR2 FQNNGV. J gave up 7 bases and V 5 bases, and 5 bases lay outside the gene matches. CDR3 amino acids: CASSPQGRQPQHF. The CDR3 DNA reads as TGTGCCAGCAGCCCACAGGGGAGGCAGCCCCAGCATTTT.

This chain uses TRBV7-2 with TRBJ2-3; TRBD2 aligns across 11 bases. Germline lookup yields CDR1 SGHTA and CDR2 FQGNSA. The CDR3 spans 17 residues. V lost 5 bases, J lost 7 bases, and 14 bases stayed unmatched. This chain's CDR3 is CASSPGTSGGALYTQYF. CDR3 coding DNA: TGTGCCAGCAGCCCTGGGACTAGCGGAGGGGCCCTATATACGCAGTATTTT.

As concerns this clonotype: Being one base from a much bigger clone, this may be a read error. The chain carries TRBV9 and TRBJ1-4; TRBD1 might be the D (6 bases). Trimming left V 4 bases short and J 6 bases short, with 16 bases between. Germline V lookup: CDR1 SGDLS, CDR2 YYNGEE. The CDR3 is 15 residues long. The CDR3 spells CASSPPGGPDEKLFF. The CDR3 DNA is TGTGCCAGCAGCCCTCCCGGGGGGCCGGATGAAAAACTGTTTTTT.

This clonotype was detected ten times or more. The chain is built from TRBV6-6 and TRBJ2-7; the D is unclear. The CDR3 loop spans 11 amino acids. V shed 6 bases and J shed 2 bases, with 5 bases lying between them. CDR1 is MNHNY and CDR2 is SVGAGI in the germline V gene (reference sequence). The CDR3 coding sequence is TGTGCCAGCAGAACCACCTACGAGCAGTACTTC. Residues: CASRTTYEQYF.

The chain has TRBV6-5 and TRBJ1-4; TRBD1 matches at 7 bases. There are 14 residues in the CDR3. Germline-derived CDR1 and CDR2 are MNHEY and SVGAGI. V shed 2 bases, J shed 8 bases, and the junction held 5 bases outside the gene matches. The CDR3 is CASSYGQGDEKLFF. The DNA for the CDR3 is TGTGCCAGCAGTTACGGTCAGGGGGACGAAAAACTGTTTTTT.

This clonotype has a handful of counts. The chain is built from TRBV12-3 or TRBV12-4 and TRBJ2-2; D is possibly TRBD2 (6 bases). The V end lost 6 bases, the J end lost 9 bases, and 11 bases lay between the germline ends. This CDR3 contains 12 residues. Written as DNA, the CDR3 is TGTGCCAGCAGCCGACTAGGCCGGGAGCTGTTTTTT. It encodes CASSRLGRELFF.

This clonotype showed up just once. A much larger clone lies a single base off, so this may be a read error. The chain carries TRBV11-2 and TRBJ2-2; the D is unclear. Germline CDR1 and CDR2: SGHAT and FQNNGV. The CDR3 is made up of 15 amino acids. The CDR3 sequence is CASNLVPHNTGELFF. In DNA form, the CDR3 reads TGTGCCAGCAACTTAGTACCCCATAACACCGGGGAGCTGTTTTTT.

This clonotype was detected a few times. The chain couples TRBV28 to TRBJ2-3, with D hard to call. Germline V gene sequence: CDR1 MDHEN, CDR2 SYDVKM. V was cut by 6 bases and J by 1 base, with 11 bases left in between. This CDR3 has 14 residues. The CDR3 protein is CASSPNFRTDTQYF. In DNA, the CDR3 is TGTGCCAGCAGCCCCAACTTTCGCACAGATACGCAGTATTTT. Combining the CDR3 with reference TRBV28 and TRBJ2-3 gives the whole variable domain DVKVTQSSRYLVKRTGEKVFLECVQDMDHENMFWYRQDPGLGLRLIYFSYDVKMKEKGDIPEGYSVSREKKERFSLILESASTNQTSMYLCASSPNFRTDTQYFGPGTRLTVL.

This clonotype was detected ten times or more. The chain uses TRBV27 and TRBJ2-7; TRBD1 agrees at 8 bases. CDR3 length equals 15 residues. V lost 5 bases and J lost 9; bases outside the gene matches: 15. Germline V lookup: CDR1 MNHEY, CDR2 SMNVEV (reference sequence). The CDR3 is CASSPTWTGISGQYF. CDR3 in DNA: TGTGCCAGCAGTCCAACCTGGACAGGGATCTCCGGGCAGTACTTC.

The chain recombines TRBV6-5 with TRBJ2-7; TRBD2 matches 13 bases. Germline lookup yields CDR1 MNHEY and CDR2 SVGAGI. This CDR3 comprises 15 residues. Trimming took 6 bases from V and 3 from J; bases not matched to a gene: 5. In DNA form, the CDR3 reads TGTGCCAGCAGCAGACTAGCGGGGGGATTCTACGAGCAGTACTTC. Translated, it gives CASSRLAGGFYEQYF.

This clonotype occurred a few times. The V gene is TRBV11-2, the J gene TRBJ2-1; 12 bases map to TRBD2. After removal of 5 bases from V and 5 bases from J, the junction contained 13 bases not matched to a gene. The CDR3 has 18 amino acids. CDR1 is SGHAT, CDR2 FQNNGV, per germline. CDR3 amino acids: CASSLTSGSGLRNNEQFF. The CDR3 DNA sequence: TGTGCCAGCAGCCTGACTAGCGGGAGCGGGCTTCGGAACAATGAGCAGTTCTTC.

V and J are TRBV24-1 and TRBJ2-5; TRBD1 matches at 7 bases. The CDR3 spans 16 residues. V shed 0 bases, J shed 4 bases, and the junction held 7 bases outside the gene matches. CDR1 and CDR2 from the germline V gene are KGHDR and SFDVKD. CDR3: CATSDLRQGVGETQYF. Written as DNA, the CDR3 is TGTGCCACCAGTGATTTGAGACAGGGTGTTGGAGAGACCCAGTACTTC.

This clonotype was detected ten times or more. This chain links TRBV14 with TRBJ2-1; TRBD1 might be the D (7 bases). Germline V CDR1 and CDR2: SGHDN, FVKESK. V shed 2 bases and J shed 0 bases, with 14 bases lying between them. The CDR3 covers 17 residues. The CDR3 here is CASSQWSGDSSYNEQFF. The CDR3 coding sequence is TGTGCCAGCAGCCAATGGTCGGGGGACAGCTCCTACAATGAGCAGTTCTTC.

This clonotype was recorded a few times. This chain links TRBV3-1 with TRBJ2-1; TRBD2 might be the D (7 bases). The CDR3 has 17 residues. CDR1 is LGHDT, CDR2 YNNKEL, per germline (reference sequence). V lost 0 bases and J lost 2, with 14 bases in between. The CDR3 DNA reads TGTGCCAGCAGCCAAGAAGGAGTGCGGGGGCCCTACAATGAGCAGTTCTTC. This encodes CASSQEGVRGPYNEQFF.

This chain uses TRBV3-1 with TRBJ2-1, with D possibly TRBD2 on 5 matching bases. The CDR3 totals 16 residues. V was shortened by 0 bases and J by 7 bases, with 16 bases between the two germline ends. CDR1 is LGHDT, CDR2 YNNKEL, per germline (reference sequence). CDR3 sequence reads: CASSQDAGFERNEQFF. The CDR3 nucleotides are TGTGCCAGCAGCCAAGATGCGGGCTTCGAACGAAATGAGCAGTTCTTC.

This sequence joins TRBV24-1 and TRBJ2-1; 9 positions agree with TRBD2. CDR1 KGHDR and CDR2 SFDVKD come from the germline V gene. The CDR3 loop spans 15 amino acids. The V segment lost 6 bases and the J segment 8 bases; nucleotides outside the gene matches: 10. The CDR3 sequence is CATSRGASGTDEQFF. As DNA, the CDR3 is TGTGCCACCAGTAGGGGGGCTAGCGGGACCGATGAGCAGTTCTTC.

This clonotype has more than one count but fewer than ten. This chain uses TRBV11-2 with TRBJ2-7, with no clear D. Germline V gene lookup returns CDR1 SGHAT and CDR2 FQNNGV. Trimming took off 1 base at V and 7 bases at J, with 11 bases between the two ends. This CDR3 has 13 amino acids. The CDR3 region has the DNA TGTGCCAGCAGCTTAGTGGGCCCTAGAGAGCAGTACTTC. As protein: CASSLVGPREQYF.

Of note for this clonotype: This could be a read error, since a much larger clone is one nucleotide away. The chain has TRBV11-2 and TRBJ1-1; weak D call: TRBD1 (5 bases). Germline values: CDR1 SGHAT, CDR2 FQNNGV. The CDR3 is 15 amino acids. The CDR3 reads CPSSPRQNMNTEAFF. CDR3 in DNA: TGTCCCAGCAGCCCTCGACAGAATATGAACACTGAAGCTTTCTTT.

V usage is TRBV5-1 and J usage is TRBJ1-6, with D unresolved. V gave up 4 bases and J gave up 0 bases, with 14 bases separating them. The CDR3 runs 17 residues. Per germline, CDR1 SGHRS and CDR2 YFSETQ. The CDR3 loop reads CASSPSGLISYNSPLHF. CDR3 nucleotides: TGCGCCAGCAGCCCCTCCGGACTGATCTCCTATAATTCACCCCTCCACTTT.